This T cell receptor (beta chain) was observed in a study of blood T cell repertoires in COVID-19. Study background: Sites across the United States, Italy and Spain contributed samples from acute and convalescent COVID-19. T cells, B-cell-depleted T cells, or PBMCs provided the cDNA or gDNA that served as material.

Per the original methods: Amplification from reference gene primers served as the basis for estimated nucleated cell counts. Produced via immunoSEQ multiplex PCR; TCRdb's table is partial and in-frame only. The V and J calls and clone size come from that table; D and trimming were worked out from the DNA. The table lists more than 200,000 clones, over 85% of them singletons, with almost 4% in the top ten. Participants' reported clinical history set cohort assignment. The CDR3 extends over 15 amino acids. Germline trimming cut 5 bases from V and 6 bases from J; bases unmatched to any gene: 11. CDR1 SGHAT and CDR2 FQNNGV come from the germline V gene.

The rearrangement uses TRBV11-2 and TRBJ2-7; 9 bases agree with TRBD1. This TCR derives from a woman aged 30 to 39 with acute COVID-19. Sequencing was performed on PBMCs or T cells enriched from blood (not recorded which). Written as DNA, the CDR3 is TGTGCCAGCAGCCTTGGACAGGGGTATAATGGCGAGCAGTACTTC. Translation gives CASSLGQGYNGEQYF.